This record covers a single T cell receptor (beta chain). This sample is part of a study of control samples from healthy donors and cancer patients. Unmatched junction bases numbered 6, after V lost 1 base and J lost 0 bases. Germline lookup yields CDR1 SGHKS and CDR2 YYEKEE (reference sequence). The CDR3 has 16 residues. Here immunoSEQ multiplex PCR was the method, and the copy in TCRdb shows in-frame clones only, minus some. The table includes roughly 200,000 clones, 85% to 95% detected once. The sequence derives from a middle-aged man in good health. Sequencing input: blood. J is TRBJ2-5 and V is TRBV5-5, with TRBD1 matching over 7 bases. CDR3 coding DNA: TGTGCCAGCAGCTTGCGAGGGGGCGCGAACCAAGAGACCCAGTACTTC. As protein: CASSLRGGANQETQYF.